This T cell receptor beta chain is from a study of breast tumors, draining lymph nodes, adjacent tissues. Breast cancer patients provided tissue from their axillary draining lymph nodes. Findings and caveats of the study: Luminal-like breast cancer showed significantly higher tumor–nontumor repertoire similarity than basal-like.

Remarks on this clonotype: The antigen remains unidentified. Possible read error: a much larger clone is one base away.

TCRdb reprocessed the multiplex PCR reads via MiXCR and lists one record per CDR3 protein. The table has some 140,000 distinct CDR3 sequences, 20% to 25% seen once. Germline CDR1 reads LNHDA; CDR2 reads SQIVND (reference sequence). The CDR3 runs to 14 residues. Sequencing was performed on axillary lymph node tissue. The receptor was isolated from a female donor with breast cancer. Some clones in this sample may be carry-over from other donors' samples. The chain carries TRBV19 and TRBJ2-2; TRBD2 matches at 8 bases. CDR3 residues: CVSTFREGAGELFF. As DNA, the CDR3 is TGTGTCAGTACTTTTCGGGAGGGCGCCGGGGAGCTGTTTTTT.